This T cell receptor (beta chain) came from a study of shared clonotypes between healthy human individuals (dated by TCRdb to 2020 to 2022). In the study overall: A couple of women and a few men aged 18 to 49 years were included in the cohort. Per donor, three plates each were used for CD4 naive and CD4 memory, two for CD8 naive, and one for CD8 memory. Blood TCR repertoires of 5 or 6 healthy adults were deeply sequenced to estimate repertoire size and the extent of clonotype sharing between individuals. Libraries were prepared and TCR repertoires were sequenced by different laboratories using diverse techniques, in order to increase sequencing depth and limit assay-specific biases. Each donor's leukapheresis produced roughly between about 0.85 and 10 billion PBMCs.

TCR CDR3 regions were amplified from genomic DNA by multiplex PCR using the deep immunoSEQ assay. Genomic DNA extracted from each cell subset was distributed evenly over all wells of several immunoSEQ 96-well plates, and each plate served as one replicate. Each replicate PCR for sorted subsets received about 220 ng genomic DNA, equal to some 32,000 T cell genomes. Purified libraries were quantified with a Qubit 3.0 fluorometer, sized on a Bioanalyzer 2100, and re-quantified with the KAPA Library Quantification kit. Every immunoSEQ 96-well plate was sequenced on a separate single-read 150-cycle Illumina NextSeq 550 flow cell. As for the authors' bioinformatics: Because the immunoSEQ output included only junctional sequences and no quality scores, the filtering could not be the same as the filtering used for full-length reads. Sequences were annotated with PyIR, a Python wrapper for IgBLAST v1.9, using IMGT germline references to assign V/J genes and CDR3. Reads were filtered out if the reads had weak V/J assignments (E-value above 1e-6), no CDR3, stop codons, out-of-frame junctions, or ambiguous translated residues. V3J clonotypes were defined as sequences sharing the same inferred V gene, J gene, and CDR3 amino acid sequence. The percentage overlap between two repertoires was calculated by dividing the number of shared unique clonotypes by the size of the smaller repertoire. Repertoire richness was assessed with RTK rarefaction, the Chao1 estimator, and Recon v2.1 estimates of unobserved clonotypes. For all TCRbeta clonotypes obtained by the gDNA method from four donors, generation probabilities were computed with OLGA. Sourced from immuneACCESS, this table was stored by TCRdb with only in-frame sequences that have V and J called. A share of the clones is absent; for the studies checked, an unresolved V gene accounts for under half, and the remainder has no known explanation. V and J calls and clone size are given by that table; D and trimming were obtained from the DNA. Here the sample has roughly 2,300,000 clones; 80% to 95% occur a single time. Together, the top ten hold around 0.38% of the sample.

A word on this clone: What this receptor recognizes is not known. Per-base qualities were not stored, and no clone one base away is much larger.

Broader findings and caveats from the paper: Incomplete sequencing was indicated by rarefaction of sorted-subset datasets, despite the large sequencing depth. Estimated clonotype richness was generally larger for naive than for memory subsets. Compared with non-shared clonotypes, clonotypes shared by all four sorted-subset donors had higher generation probabilities. Only blood was sampled, and tissue TCR repertoires likely differ from those in blood. When several donors were compared, the shared fraction of clonotypes was around 5% for naive CD4, over 3% for naive CD8, 2% to 2.5% for memory CD4, and 0.35% to 0.4% for memory CD8. Pairwise subsampling indicated that sequencing depth was expected to affect the degree of clonotype sharing among donors. The genetic and exposure-history diversity represented was limited by the small number of donors.

The donors were healthy, HIV-negative adults who had no recently reported acute infections or vaccinations. All donors were Caucasian adults living in Nashville, Tennessee, USA. CD4+ T cells were enriched through magnetic negative selection, after which naive cells were positively selected on CD45RA and the remaining negative fraction served as the memory subset. Blood was collected by leukapheresis, and PBMCs were isolated by Ficoll-Histopaque density gradient centrifugation and then cryopreserved in liquid nitrogen vapor phase. Analytical flow cytometry was used to check the purity and quantity of every magnetically sorted T cell population. Genomic DNA was isolated from every sorted fraction and measured by UV absorbance on a Nanodrop 2000c. Sequenced material: naive CD4+ T cells from PBMCs. Sample cell subset or site, as interpreted from the label and publication: CD45RA+ positively selected. This sequence was found in a young man in good health. Some clones in this sample may be carry-over from other donors' samples.

In nucleotide form, the sequence is TGTGCCAGCAGCCCGGGGACGGGGCAGGCCCTGTACCAAGAGACCCAGTACTTC. Its amino acids are CASSPGTGQALYQETQYF. The rearranged segments are TRBV28 and TRBJ2-5, with a tentative D call of TRBD1 or TRBD2, each matching 5 bases. Trimming removed 6 bases from V and 0 bases from J, leaving 23 bases between the germline ends. The CDR3 contains 18 residues, cysteine and phenylalanine counted. Only the CDR3 DNA stays, 54 bases, in frame from base 1. Reading the germline V gene gives CDR1 MDHEN and CDR2 SYDVKM.